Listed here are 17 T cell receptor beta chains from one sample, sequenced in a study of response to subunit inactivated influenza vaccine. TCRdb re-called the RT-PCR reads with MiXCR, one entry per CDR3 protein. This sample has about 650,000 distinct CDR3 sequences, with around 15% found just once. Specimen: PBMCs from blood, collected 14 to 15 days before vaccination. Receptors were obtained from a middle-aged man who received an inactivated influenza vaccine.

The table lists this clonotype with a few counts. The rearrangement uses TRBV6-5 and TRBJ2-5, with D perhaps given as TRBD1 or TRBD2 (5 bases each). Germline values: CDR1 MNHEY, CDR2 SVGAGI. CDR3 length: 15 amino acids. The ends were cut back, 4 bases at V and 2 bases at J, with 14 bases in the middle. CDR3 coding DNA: TGTGCCAGCAGTTCCCAATGGGGGTCTCAAGAGACCCAGTACTTC. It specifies CASSSQWGSQETQYF.

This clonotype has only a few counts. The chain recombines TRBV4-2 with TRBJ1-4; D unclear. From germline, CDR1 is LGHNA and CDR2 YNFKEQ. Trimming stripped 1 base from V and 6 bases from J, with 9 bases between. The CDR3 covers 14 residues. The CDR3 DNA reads TGTGCCAGCAGCCAAGGGTCCTGGGATGAAAAACTGTTTTTT. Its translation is CASSQGSWDEKLFF.

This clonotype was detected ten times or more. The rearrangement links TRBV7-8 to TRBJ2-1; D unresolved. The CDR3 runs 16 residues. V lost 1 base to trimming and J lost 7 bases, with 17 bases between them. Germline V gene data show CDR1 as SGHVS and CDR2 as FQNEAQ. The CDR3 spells CASSLVLGTANNEQFF. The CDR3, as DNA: TGTGCCAGCAGCTTAGTGTTGGGAACAGCAAATAATGAGCAGTTCTTC. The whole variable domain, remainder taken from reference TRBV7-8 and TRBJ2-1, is GAGVSQSPRYKVAKRGQDVALRCDPISGHVSLFWYQQALGQGPEFLTYFQNEAQLDKSGLPSDRFFAERPEGSVSTLKIQRTQQEDSAVYLCASSLVLGTANNEQFFGPGTRLTVL.

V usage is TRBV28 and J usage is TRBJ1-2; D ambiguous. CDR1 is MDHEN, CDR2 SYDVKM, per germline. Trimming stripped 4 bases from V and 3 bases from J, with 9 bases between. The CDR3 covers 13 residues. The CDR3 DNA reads TGTGCCAGCAGTTCCAGCAGAGACTATGGCTACACCTTC. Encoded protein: CASSSSRDYGYTF.

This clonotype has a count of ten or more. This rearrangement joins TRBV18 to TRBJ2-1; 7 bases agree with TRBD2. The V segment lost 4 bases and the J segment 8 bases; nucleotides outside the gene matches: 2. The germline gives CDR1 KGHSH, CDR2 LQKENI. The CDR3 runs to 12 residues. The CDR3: CASSRTRDEQFF. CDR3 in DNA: TGTGCCAGCTCACGGACTAGGGATGAGCAGTTCTTC.

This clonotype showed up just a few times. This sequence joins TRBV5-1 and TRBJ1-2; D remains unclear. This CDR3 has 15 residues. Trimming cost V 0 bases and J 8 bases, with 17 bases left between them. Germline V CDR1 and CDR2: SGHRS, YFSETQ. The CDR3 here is CASSLAEVATAGYTF. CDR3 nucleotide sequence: TGCGCCAGCAGCTTGGCCGAGGTCGCGACGGCCGGCTACACCTTC. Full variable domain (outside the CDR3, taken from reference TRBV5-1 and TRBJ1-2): KAGVTQTPRYLIKTRGQQVTLSCSPISGHRSVSWYQQTPGQGLQFLFEYFSETQRNKGNFPGRFSGRQFSNSRSEMNVSTLELGDSALYLCASSLAEVATAGYTFGSGTRLTVV.

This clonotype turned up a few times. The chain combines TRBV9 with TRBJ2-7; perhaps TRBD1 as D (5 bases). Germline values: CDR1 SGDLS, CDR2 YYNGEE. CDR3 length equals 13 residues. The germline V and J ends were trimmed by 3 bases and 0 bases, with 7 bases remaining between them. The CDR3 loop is CASSGGLSYEQYF. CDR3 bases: TGTGCCAGCAGCGGGGGCCTCTCCTACGAGCAGTACTTC.

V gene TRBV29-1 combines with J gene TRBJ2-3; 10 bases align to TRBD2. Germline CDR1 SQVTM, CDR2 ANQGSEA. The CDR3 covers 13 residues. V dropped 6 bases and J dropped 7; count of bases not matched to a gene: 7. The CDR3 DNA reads TGCAGCGTGGTAGCGGGGGGCCTTAATACGCAGTATTTT. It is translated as CSVVAGGLNTQYF.

The DNA for the CDR3 is TGTGCCAGCAGCTTATATAGCCTCCAAGAGACCCAGTACTTC. It codes for CASSLYSLQETQYF. V gene TRBV7-6 combines with J gene TRBJ2-5; D call uncertain. CDR1 SGHVS and CDR2 FNYEAQ come from the germline V gene. The CDR3 is made up of 14 amino acids. V lost 2 bases and J 1 base, leaving 8 bases between the germline ends.

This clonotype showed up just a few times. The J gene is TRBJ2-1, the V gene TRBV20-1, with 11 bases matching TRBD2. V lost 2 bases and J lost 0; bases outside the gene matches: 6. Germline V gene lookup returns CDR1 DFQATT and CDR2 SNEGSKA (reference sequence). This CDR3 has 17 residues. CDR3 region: CSARFPGTSGSYNEQFF. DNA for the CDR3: TGCAGTGCTAGATTCCCTGGGACTAGCGGCTCCTACAATGAGCAGTTCTTC.

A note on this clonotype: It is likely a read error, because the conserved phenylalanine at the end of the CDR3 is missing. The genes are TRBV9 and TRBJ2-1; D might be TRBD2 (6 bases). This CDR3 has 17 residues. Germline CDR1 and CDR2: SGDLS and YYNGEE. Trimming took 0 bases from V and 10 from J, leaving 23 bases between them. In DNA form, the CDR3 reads TGTGCCAGCAGCGTAGACCCGGACGGGCAGGGAGGAGGGGAGCAGTTCTTA. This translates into CASSVDPDGQGGGEQFL.

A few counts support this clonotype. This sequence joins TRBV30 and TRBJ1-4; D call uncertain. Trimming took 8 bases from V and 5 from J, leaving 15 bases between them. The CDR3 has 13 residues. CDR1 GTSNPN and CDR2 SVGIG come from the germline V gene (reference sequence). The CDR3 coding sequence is TGTGCCCTGGAGAAGGCCCCGAATGAAAAACTGTTTTTT. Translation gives CALEKAPNEKLFF. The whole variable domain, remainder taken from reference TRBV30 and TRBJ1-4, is SQTIHQWPATLVQPVGSPLSLECTVEGTSNPNLYWYRQAAGRGLQLLFYSVGIGQISSEVPQNLSASRPQDRQFILSSKKLLLSDSGFYLCALEKAPNEKLFFGSGTQLSVL.

The CDR3 protein is CSAREGPPRGDHYNEQFF. In DNA form, the CDR3 reads TGCAGTGCTAGAGAGGGCCCTCCGCGCGGGGATCATTACAATGAGCAGTTCTTC. The chain employs TRBV20-1 and TRBJ2-1, with a weak D call TRBD2 (6 bases). Trimming removed 0 bases at V and 4 bases at J, with 22 bases between. The V gene's germline CDR1 is DFQATT and CDR2 SNEGSKA (reference sequence). This CDR3 comprises 18 residues.

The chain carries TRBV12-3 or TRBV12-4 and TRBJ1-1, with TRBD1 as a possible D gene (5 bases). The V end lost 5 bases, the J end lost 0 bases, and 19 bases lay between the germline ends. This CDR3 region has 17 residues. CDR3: CASSLTYSTAMNTEAFF. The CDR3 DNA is TGTGCCAGCAGTCTCACATACTCGACAGCAATGAACACTGAAGCTTTCTTT.

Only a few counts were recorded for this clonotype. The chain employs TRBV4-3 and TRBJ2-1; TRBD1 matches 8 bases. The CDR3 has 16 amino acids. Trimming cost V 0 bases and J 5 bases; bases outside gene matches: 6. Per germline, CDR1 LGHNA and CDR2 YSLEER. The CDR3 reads CASSQDPTGVNNEQFF. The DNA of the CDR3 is TGCGCCAGCAGCCAAGACCCGACAGGGGTGAACAATGAGCAGTTCTTC.

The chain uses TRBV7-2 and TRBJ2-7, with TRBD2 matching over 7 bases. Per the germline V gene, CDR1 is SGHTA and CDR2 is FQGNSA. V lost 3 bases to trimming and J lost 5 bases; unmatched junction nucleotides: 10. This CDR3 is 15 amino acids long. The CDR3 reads CASSLAAGIGNEQYF. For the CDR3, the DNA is TGTGCCAGCAGCTTGGCAGCGGGAATTGGTAACGAGCAGTACTTC.

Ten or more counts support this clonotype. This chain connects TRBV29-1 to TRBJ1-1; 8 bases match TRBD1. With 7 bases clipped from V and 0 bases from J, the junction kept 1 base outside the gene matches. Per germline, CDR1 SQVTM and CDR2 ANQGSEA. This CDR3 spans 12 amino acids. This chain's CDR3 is CSADRVNTEAFF. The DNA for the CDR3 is TGCAGCGCGGACAGGGTGAACACTGAAGCTTTCTTT.